This T cell receptor (beta chain) was recovered during a study of glioma-infiltrating T cells. TCR alpha and beta CDR3 regions were amplified from RNA using iRepertoire nested multiplex PCR. TCRdb passed the multiplex PCR reads through MiXCR, listing each CDR3 protein once. Of 150,000 to 200,000 distinct CDR3 sequences in the sample, 25% to 35% were seen once. This CDR3 is built from 14 residues. CDR1 is LNHNV, CDR2 YYDKDF, per germline (reference sequence). V lost 3 bases and J 1 base, leaving 9 bases between the germline ends. Ten or more counts support this clonotype. Input material: glioma tissue, nonneoplastic brain tissue, or PBMCs (not recorded which). The rearrangement uses TRBV15 and TRBJ1-1; D not resolved. This sequence originates from a human donor with low-grade glioma or glioblastoma, undergoing nonglioma brain surgery, or in good health (not recorded which). The CDR3 region is CATSSWEENTEAFF. As DNA, the CDR3 is TGTGCCACCAGCAGTTGGGAAGAGAACACTGAAGCTTTCTTT.